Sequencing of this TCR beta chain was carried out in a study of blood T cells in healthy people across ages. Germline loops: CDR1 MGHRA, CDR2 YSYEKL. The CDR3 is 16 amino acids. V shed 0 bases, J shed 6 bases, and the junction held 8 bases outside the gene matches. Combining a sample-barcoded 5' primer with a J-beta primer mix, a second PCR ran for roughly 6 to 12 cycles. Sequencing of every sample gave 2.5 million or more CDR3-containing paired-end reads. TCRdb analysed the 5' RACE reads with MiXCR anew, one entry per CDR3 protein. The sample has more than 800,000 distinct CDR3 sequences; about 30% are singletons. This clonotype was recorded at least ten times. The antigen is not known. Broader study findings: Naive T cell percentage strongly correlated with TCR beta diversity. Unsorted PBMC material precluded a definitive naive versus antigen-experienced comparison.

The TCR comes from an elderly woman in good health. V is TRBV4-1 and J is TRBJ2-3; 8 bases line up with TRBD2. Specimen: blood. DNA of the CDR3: TGCGCCAGCAGCCAAGAGGACGCGGGGGGCGAGGATACGCAGTATTTT. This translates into CASSQEDAGGEDTQYF.